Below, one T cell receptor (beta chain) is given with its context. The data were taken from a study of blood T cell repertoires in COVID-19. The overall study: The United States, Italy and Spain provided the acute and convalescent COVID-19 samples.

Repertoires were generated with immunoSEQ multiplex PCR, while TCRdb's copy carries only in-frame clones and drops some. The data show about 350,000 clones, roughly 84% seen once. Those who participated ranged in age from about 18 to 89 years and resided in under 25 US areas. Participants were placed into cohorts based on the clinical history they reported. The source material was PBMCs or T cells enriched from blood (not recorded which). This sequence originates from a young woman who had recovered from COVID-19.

CDR3 in DNA: TGTGCCAGCAGGGGCCTAGGGGGCTTCCAAGAGACCCAGTACTTC. Its protein product is CASRGLGGFQETQYF. The rearrangement uses TRBV27 and TRBJ2-5; the match to TRBD1 covers 7 bases. Germline values: CDR1 MNHEY, CDR2 SMNVEV (reference sequence). Trimming cost V 6 bases and J 1 base; bases outside gene matches: 8. CDR3 size: 15 residues.